Listed below are T cell receptor beta chains from one sample, sequenced in a study of blood T cell repertoires in COVID-19. Profiling relied on immunoSEQ multiplex PCR, and the TCRdb table lists in-frame clones only, not all of them. The sample includes about 260,000 clones, 88% seen only once; the top ten take 2.5% to 3.5%. Sequencing used PBMCs or T cells enriched from blood (not recorded which). The receptors were sampled from a woman in her forties or fifties who had recovered from COVID-19. The CDR3 runs from the conserved cysteine through the conserved F or W. The order of the fields is CDR3 protein, CDR3 DNA, D gene, J gene, V gene, clone size. A D gene is named only where the DNA matches it firmly. Clone size is shown for a subset of rows, as once, few, many or a class of expanded clone.

CASSLALSVDSYNEQFF TGTGCCAGCAGCTTGGCCCTTAGCGTCGACTCCTACAATGAGCAGTTCTTC NA TRBJ2-1 TRBV5-8 NA
CATSRETGAIYEQYF TGTGCCACCAGCAGAGAGACAGGGGCAATCTACGAGCAGTACTTC TRBD1 TRBJ2-7 TRBV15 NA
CAGSDDRGQSEKLFF TGTGCCGGCAGCGACGACAGGGGGCAGAGTGAAAAACTGTTTTTT TRBD1 TRBJ1-4 TRBV5-5 NA
CASKSYGYEQYF TGTGCCAGCAAGAGTTACGGCTACGAGCAGTACTTC NA TRBJ2-7 TRBV6-5 NA
CSGDRENSGYTF TGCAGCGGGGACAGGGAGAATTCTGGCTACACCTTC TRBD1 TRBJ1-2 TRBV29-1 NA
CASSDNQGLAGDADTQYF TGTGCCAGCAGTGATAATCAAGGACTAGCGGGAGACGCAGATACGCAGTATTTT TRBD2 TRBJ2-3 TRBV25-1 NA
CAYSPLRGGNTIYF TGTGCCTACTCACCCCTCCGCGGAGGTAACACCATATATTTT NA TRBJ1-3 TRBV30 NA
CASRGAGTGFYEQYF TGTGCCAGCAGGGGGGCCGGGACAGGGTTCTACGAGCAGTACTTC TRBD1 TRBJ2-7 TRBV6-5 NA
CASRNREGEKLFF TGCGCCAGCAGGAACAGGGAGGGTGAAAAACTGTTTTTT NA TRBJ1-4 TRBV5-1 NA
CASSSIGQGGGYTF TGTGCCAGCAGCTCAATCGGACAGGGCGGTGGCTACACCTTC TRBD1 TRBJ1-2 TRBV7-3 NA
CASSRTGREKLFF TGTGCCAGCAGCAGGACAGGGCGTGAAAAACTGTTTTTT TRBD1 TRBJ1-4 TRBV7-2 NA
CASSLVVEEAFF TGTGCCAGCAGCTTAGTTGTAGAAGAAGCTTTCTTT NA TRBJ1-1 TRBV7-9 NA
CASSFRTDYEQYF TGCGCCAGCAGCTTTCGGACAGACTACGAGCAGTACTTC NA TRBJ2-7 TRBV5-1 NA
CASSQDDQRANTGELFF TGTGCCAGCAGCCAAGATGACCAGCGGGCGAACACCGGGGAGCTGTTTTTT NA TRBJ2-2 TRBV4-2 few
CASSDTQVGYTF TGTGCCAGCAGTGACACCCAGGTGGGCTACACCTTC NA TRBJ1-2 TRBV2 once
CASSPGGSYNEQFF TGTGCCAGCAGCCCGGGGGGAAGCTACAATGAGCAGTTCTTC TRBD2 TRBJ2-1 TRBV5-4 NA
CASSPIGTVNTEAFF TGTGCCAGCTCACCAATTGGCACAGTTAACACTGAAGCTTTCTTT NA TRBJ1-1 TRBV18 NA